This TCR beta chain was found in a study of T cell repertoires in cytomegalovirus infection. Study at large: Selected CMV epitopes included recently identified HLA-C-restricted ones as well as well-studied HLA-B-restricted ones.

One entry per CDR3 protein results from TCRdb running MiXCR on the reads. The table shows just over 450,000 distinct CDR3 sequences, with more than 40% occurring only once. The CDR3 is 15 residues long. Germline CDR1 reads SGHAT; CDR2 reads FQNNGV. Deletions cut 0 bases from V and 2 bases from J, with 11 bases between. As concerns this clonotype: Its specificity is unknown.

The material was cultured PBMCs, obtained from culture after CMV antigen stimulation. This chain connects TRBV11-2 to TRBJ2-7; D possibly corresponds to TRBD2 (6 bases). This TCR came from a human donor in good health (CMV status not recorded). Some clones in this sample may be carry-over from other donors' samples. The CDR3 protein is CASSLEFSGTYEQYF. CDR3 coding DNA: TGTGCCAGCAGCTTAGAGTTTAGCGGAACCTACGAGCAGTACTTC.